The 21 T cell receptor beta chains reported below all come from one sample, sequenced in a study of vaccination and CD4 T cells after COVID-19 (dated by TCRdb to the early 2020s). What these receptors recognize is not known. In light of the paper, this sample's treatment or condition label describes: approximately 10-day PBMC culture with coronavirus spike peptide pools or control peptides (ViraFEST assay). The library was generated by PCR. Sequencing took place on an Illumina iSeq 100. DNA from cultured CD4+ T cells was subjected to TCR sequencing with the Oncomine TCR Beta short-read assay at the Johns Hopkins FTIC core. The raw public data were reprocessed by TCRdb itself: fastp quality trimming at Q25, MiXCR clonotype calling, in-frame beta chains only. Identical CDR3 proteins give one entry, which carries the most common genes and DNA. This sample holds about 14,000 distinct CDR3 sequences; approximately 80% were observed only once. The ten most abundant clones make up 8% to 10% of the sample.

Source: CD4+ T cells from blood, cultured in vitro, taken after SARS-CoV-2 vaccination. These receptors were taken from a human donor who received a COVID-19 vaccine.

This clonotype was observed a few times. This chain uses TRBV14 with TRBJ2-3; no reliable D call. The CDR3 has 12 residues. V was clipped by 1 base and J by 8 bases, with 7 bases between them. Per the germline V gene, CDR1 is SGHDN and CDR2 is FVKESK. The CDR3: CASSQVGGTQYF. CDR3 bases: TGTGCCAGCAGCCAAGTGGGCGGTACGCAGTATTTT.

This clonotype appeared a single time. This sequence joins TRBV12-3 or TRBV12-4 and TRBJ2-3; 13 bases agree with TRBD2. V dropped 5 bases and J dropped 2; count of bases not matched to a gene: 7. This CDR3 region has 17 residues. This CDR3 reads CASSRGLAGDHTDTQYF. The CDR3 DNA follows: TGTGCCAGCAGTCGCGGACTAGCGGGGGACCACACAGATACGCAGTATTTT.

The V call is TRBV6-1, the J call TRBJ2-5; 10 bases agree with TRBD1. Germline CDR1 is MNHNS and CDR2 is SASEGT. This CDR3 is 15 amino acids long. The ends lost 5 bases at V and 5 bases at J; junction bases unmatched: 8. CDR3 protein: CASSIRQGAGETQYF. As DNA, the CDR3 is TGTGCCAGCAGTATACGACAGGGGGCTGGCGAGACCCAGTACTTC.

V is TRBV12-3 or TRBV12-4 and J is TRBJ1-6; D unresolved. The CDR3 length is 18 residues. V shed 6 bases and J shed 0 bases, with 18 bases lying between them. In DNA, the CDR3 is TGTGCCAGCAGACCTCCGACGGGGAGAAGCTCCTATAATTCACCCCTCCACTTT. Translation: CASRPPTGRSSYNSPLHF.

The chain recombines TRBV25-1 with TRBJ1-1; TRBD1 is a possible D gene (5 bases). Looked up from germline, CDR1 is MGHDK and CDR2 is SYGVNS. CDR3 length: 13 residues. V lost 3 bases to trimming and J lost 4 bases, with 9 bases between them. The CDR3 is CASSDQGPTEAFF. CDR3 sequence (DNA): TGTGCCAGCAGTGATCAGGGTCCCACTGAAGCTTTCTTT.

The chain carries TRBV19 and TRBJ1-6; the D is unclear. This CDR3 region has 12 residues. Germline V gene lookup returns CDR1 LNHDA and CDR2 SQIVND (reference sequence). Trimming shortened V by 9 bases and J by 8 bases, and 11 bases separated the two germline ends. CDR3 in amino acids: CASAAMDSPLHF. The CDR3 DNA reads TGTGCCAGCGCGGCGATGGATTCACCCCTCCACTTT.

For the CDR3, the DNA is TGTGCCACCAGCAGAGATCGGCCAAGCACAGATACGCAGTATTTT. It translates to CATSRDRPSTDTQYF. This chain joins TRBV15 and TRBJ2-3; D uncertain. Trimming cost V 0 bases and J 0 bases, with 7 bases left between them. The CDR3 loop spans 15 amino acids. CDR1 is LNHNV and CDR2 is YYDKDF in the germline V gene (reference sequence).

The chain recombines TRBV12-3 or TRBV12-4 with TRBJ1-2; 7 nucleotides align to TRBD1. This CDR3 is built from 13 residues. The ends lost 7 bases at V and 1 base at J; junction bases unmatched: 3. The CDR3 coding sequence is TGTGCCAGCACCCCAGGGGGTAACTATGGCTACACCTTC. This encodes CASTPGGNYGYTF.

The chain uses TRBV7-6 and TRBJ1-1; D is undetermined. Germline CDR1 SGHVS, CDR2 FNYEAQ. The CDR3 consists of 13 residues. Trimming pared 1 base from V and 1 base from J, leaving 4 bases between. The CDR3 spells CASSLDRNTEAFF. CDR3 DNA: TGTGCCAGCAGCTTAGACCGGAACACTGAAGCTTTCTTT.

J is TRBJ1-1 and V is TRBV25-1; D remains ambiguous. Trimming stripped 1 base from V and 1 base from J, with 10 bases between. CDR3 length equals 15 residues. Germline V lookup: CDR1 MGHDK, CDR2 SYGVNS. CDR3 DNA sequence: TGTGCCAGCAGTGAATTTGGGTCGTCGAACACTGAAGCTTTCTTT. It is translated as CASSEFGSSNTEAFF. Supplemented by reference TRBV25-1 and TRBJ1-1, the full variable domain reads EADIYQTPRYLVIGTGKKITLECSQTMGHDKMYWYQQDPGMELHLIHYSYGVNSTEKGDLSSESTVSRIRTEHFPLTLESARPSHTSQYLCASSEFGSSNTEAFFGQGTRLTVV.

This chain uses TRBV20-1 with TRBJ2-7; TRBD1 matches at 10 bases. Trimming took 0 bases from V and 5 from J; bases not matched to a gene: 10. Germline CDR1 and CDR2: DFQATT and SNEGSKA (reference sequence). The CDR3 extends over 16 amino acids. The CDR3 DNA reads TGCAGTGCTAGAGATCTGGGGACAGGGGAATCTAACGAGCAGTACTTC. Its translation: CSARDLGTGESNEQYF.

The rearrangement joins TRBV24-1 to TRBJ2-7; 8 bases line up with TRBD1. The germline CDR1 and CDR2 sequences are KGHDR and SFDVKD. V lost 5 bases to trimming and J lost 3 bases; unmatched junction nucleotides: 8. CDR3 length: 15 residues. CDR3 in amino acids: CATSGGDRPFYEQYF. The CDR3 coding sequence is TGTGCCACCAGTGGTGGGGACAGGCCCTTCTACGAGCAGTACTTC.

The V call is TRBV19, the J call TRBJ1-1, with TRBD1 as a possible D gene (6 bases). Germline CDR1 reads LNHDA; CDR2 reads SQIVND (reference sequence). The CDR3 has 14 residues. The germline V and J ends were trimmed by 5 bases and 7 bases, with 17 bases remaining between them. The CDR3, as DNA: TGTGCCAGTAGTCCTCAGGGGCTAAGTGGTGAAGCTTTCTTT. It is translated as CASSPQGLSGEAFF.

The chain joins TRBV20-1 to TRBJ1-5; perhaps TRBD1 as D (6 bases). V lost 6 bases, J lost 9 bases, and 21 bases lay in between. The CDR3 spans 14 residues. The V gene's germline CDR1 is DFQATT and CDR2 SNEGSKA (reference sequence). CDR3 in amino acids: CSAMTGEEGRPQHF. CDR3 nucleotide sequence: TGCAGTGCCATGACAGGAGAGGAGGGAAGGCCCCAGCATTTT.

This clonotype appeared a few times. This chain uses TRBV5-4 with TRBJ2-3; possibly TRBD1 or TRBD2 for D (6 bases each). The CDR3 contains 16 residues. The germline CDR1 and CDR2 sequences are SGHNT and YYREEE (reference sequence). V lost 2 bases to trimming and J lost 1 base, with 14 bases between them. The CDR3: CASSLTLGGGTDTQYF. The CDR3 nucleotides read TGTGCCAGCAGCTTAACCCTGGGGGGCGGCACAGATACGCAGTATTTT.

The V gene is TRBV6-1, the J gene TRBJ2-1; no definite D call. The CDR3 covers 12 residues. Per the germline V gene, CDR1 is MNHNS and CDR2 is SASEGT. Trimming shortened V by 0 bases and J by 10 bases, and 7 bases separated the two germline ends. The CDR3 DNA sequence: TGTGCCAGCAGTGAAGCGATGGGGGAGCAGTTCTTC. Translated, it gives CASSEAMGEQFF.

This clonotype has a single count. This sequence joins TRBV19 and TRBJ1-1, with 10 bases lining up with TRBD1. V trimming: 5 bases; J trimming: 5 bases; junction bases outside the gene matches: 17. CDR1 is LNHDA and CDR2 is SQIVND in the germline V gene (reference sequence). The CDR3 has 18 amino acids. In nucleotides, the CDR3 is TGTGCCAGTAGTCCTCGGACAGGGGGATTAAACCGGAGAACTGAAGCTTTCTTT. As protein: CASSPRTGGLNRRTEAFF.

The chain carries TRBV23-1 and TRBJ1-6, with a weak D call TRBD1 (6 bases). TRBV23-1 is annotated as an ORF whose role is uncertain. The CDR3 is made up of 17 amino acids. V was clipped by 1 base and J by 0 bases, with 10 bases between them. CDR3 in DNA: TGCGCCAGCAGTCAATGCGGACAGATCTCCTATAATTCACCCCTCCACTTT. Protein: CASSQCGQISYNSPLHF.

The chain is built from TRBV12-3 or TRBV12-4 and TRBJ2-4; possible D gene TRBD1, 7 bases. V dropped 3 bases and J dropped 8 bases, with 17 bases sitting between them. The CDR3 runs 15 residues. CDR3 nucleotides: TGTGCCAGCAGTTTTCGACAGGGTCCGGGGGACATTCAGTACTTC. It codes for CASSFRQGPGDIQYF.

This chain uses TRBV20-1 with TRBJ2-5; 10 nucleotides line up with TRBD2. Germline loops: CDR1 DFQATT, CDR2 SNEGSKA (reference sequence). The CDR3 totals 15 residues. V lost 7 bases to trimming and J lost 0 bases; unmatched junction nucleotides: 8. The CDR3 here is CSVRTSGSYQETQYF. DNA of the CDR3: TGCAGTGTCCGGACTAGCGGCTCGTACCAAGAGACCCAGTACTTC.

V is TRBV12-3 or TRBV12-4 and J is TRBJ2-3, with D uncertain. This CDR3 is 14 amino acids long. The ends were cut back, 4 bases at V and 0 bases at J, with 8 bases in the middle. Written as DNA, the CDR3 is TGTGCCAGCAGTTCGGTGACTAGCACAGATACGCAGTATTTT. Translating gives CASSSVTSTDTQYF.